A single sample is the source of the 3 T cell receptor beta chains below, sequenced in a study of OX40 agonist ivuxolimab in advanced cancers. Sequencing used immunoSEQ multiplex PCR; TCRdb keeps in-frame clones, though not all of them. Here the sample spans roughly 77,000 clones, 65% to 85% being singletons. The sample consisted of CD4+ or CD8+ T cells sorted from blood, taken in a trial of the OX40 agonist ivuxolimab. The source is an adult with an advanced solid tumor such as melanoma, head and neck, liver or kidney cancer.

This CDR3 is CASSARLAGDFSDTQYF. CDR3 sequence (DNA): TGTGCCAGCAGTGCCCGTCTAGCGGGAGATTTCTCAGATACGCAGTATTTT. The rearrangement links TRBV2 to TRBJ2-3; 10 nucleotides agree with TRBD2. V shed 4 bases and J 4 bases; nucleotides not matched to a gene: 11. CDR1 and CDR2 (germline): SNHLY, FYNNEI. CDR3 length equals 17 residues.

The rearrangement uses TRBV5-1 and TRBJ2-5; 8 bases line up with TRBD1. The J call is doubtful: the DNA matches TRBJ2-7 better. The CDR3 runs 15 residues. Germline V lookup: CDR1 SGHRS, CDR2 YFSETQ. The CDR3 nucleotides read TGCGCCAGCAGCTTGATAGGTGGACAGGGCTACGAGCAGTACTTC. Translation gives CASSLIGGQGYEQYF.

V gene TRBV6-5 combines with J gene TRBJ2-7, with unresolved D. Trimming stripped 5 bases from V and 4 bases from J, with 12 bases between. Looked up from germline, CDR1 is MNHEY and CDR2 is SVGAGI. This CDR3 region has 13 residues. CDR3 nucleotide sequence: TGTGCCAGCAGTGAAGTTTGGGGTTACGAGCAGTACTTC. Its protein product is CASSEVWGYEQYF.